This T cell receptor beta chain was profiled in a study of metastatic and nonmetastatic thyroid tumors. In the study overall: Across blood and tumor or nodule tissue, repertoires from malignant and benign thyroid patients were compared with one another. Study-wide results and limits: For both blood and tumor, malignant thyroid tumors reportedly showed significantly higher TCR beta diversity than benign nodules did.

This clone was counted only a few times. Its antigen remains unknown. The germline gene is not matched at one end of the junction; a read error may be the cause. TCRdb called clones again from the PCR reads with MiXCR. The data hold roughly 90,000 clones, with under 15% observed a single time. CDR3 size: 15 residues. Germline V lookup: CDR1 MDHEN, CDR2 SYDVKM. No treatment of any kind had been given to any patient before thyroid surgery. This TCR derives from a female donor with papillary thyroid cancer or a benign thyroid nodule (not recorded which). Some clones in this sample may be carry-over from other donors' samples. The sequenced material came from blood. The V call is TRBV28, the J call TRBJ2-2; 7 positions match TRBD1. The chain's CDR3 is CASILPQGKTVELFF. In DNA, the CDR3 is TGTGCCAGCATTCTACCACAGGGGAAGACCGTGGAGCTGTTTTTT.